A single T cell receptor (beta chain) is shown here with its context. What this receptor recognizes is not known. One base away there is no much larger clone; base qualities are not given. The sample is drawn from a study of shared clonotypes between healthy human individuals (dated by TCRdb to the early 2020s). A note on the overall study: The cohort included a few men and a couple of women between 18 and 49 years of age. Each donor's leukapheresis produced roughly between roughly 0.85 and 9.5 billion PBMCs. To increase sequencing depth and limit assay-specific biases, different laboratories used diverse techniques to prepare libraries and sequence TCR repertoires. Per donor, three plates each were used for CD4 naive and CD4 memory, two for CD8 naive, and one for CD8 memory. To estimate repertoire size and how much clonotypes are shared between individuals, the study performed deep sequencing of blood TCR repertoires from about 5 healthy adults.

Healthy HIV-negative adults with no recently reported acute infections or vaccinations were included as donors. Every donor was a Caucasian adult residing in Nashville, Tennessee, USA. Magnetic negative selection was used to enrich CD4+ T cells, after which naive cells were positively selected on CD45RA and the negative fraction became the memory subset. After blood collection by leukapheresis, PBMCs were isolated using Ficoll-Histopaque density gradient centrifugation and then cryopreserved in the vapor phase of liquid nitrogen. Analytical flow cytometry was used to check the purity and quantity of each magnetically sorted T cell population. Genomic DNA was isolated from every sorted fraction and measured by UV absorbance on a Nanodrop 2000c. Via the germline V gene, CDR1 is SGHRS and CDR2 YFSETQ. The CDR3 numbers 14 residues from cysteine through phenylalanine. This entry keeps only the CDR3 DNA: 42 bases, framed from base 1. V and J are trimmed by 2 bases and 4 bases, and the gene matches miss 3 bases of the junction.

Study-level results and caveats: Naive subsets generally had larger estimated clonotype richness than memory subsets did. Sampling was restricted to blood, and TCR repertoires in tissues likely differ from the TCR repertoires found in blood. Pairwise subsampling indicated that sequencing depth was expected to affect the degree of clonotype sharing among donors. Sharing across several donors was observed for about 5% of naive CD4, 3% to 4% of naive CD8, over 2% of memory CD4, and approximately 0.41% of memory CD8 clonotypes. Rarefaction of sorted-subset datasets indicated incomplete sequencing despite the large sequencing depth. Higher generation probabilities were observed for clonotypes shared by all four sorted-subset donors than for non-shared clonotypes. The small number of donors limited the genetic and exposure-history diversity represented.

Using the deep immunoSEQ assay, multiplex PCR amplified TCR CDR3 regions from genomic DNA. Extracted genomic DNA from each cell subset was spread evenly across all wells of several immunoSEQ 96-well plates, with each plate serving as a replicate. For sorted subsets, roughly 190 ng of genomic DNA, equivalent to some 33,000 T cell genomes, went into each replicate PCR. The purified libraries were quantified using a Qubit 3.0 fluorometer, sized with a Bioanalyzer 2100, and then quantified again using the KAPA Library Quantification kit. Every immunoSEQ 96-well plate was sequenced on a dedicated single-read 150-cycle Illumina NextSeq 550 flow cell. In the source study's methods: The immunoSEQ output contained only junctional sequences without quality scores, so filtering could not match that applied to full-length reads. To assign V/J genes and CDR3, sequences were annotated against IMGT germline references using PyIR, a Python wrapper for IgBLAST v1.9. Any read was removed if the V/J assignment was weak (E-value above 1e-6), the CDR3 was missing, or the read contained stop codons, out-of-frame junctions, or ambiguous translated residues. A V3J clonotype was defined by an identical inferred V gene, J gene, and CDR3 amino acid sequence. To compute the percentage overlap between repertoires, the number of shared unique clonotypes was divided by the size of the smaller repertoire. RTK rarefaction, the Chao1 estimator, and Recon v2.1 estimates of unobserved clonotypes were used to assess repertoire richness. For all TCRbeta clonotypes obtained by the gDNA method from a few donors, generation probabilities were computed with OLGA. The table was pulled from immuneACCESS by TCRdb, which kept in-frame rearrangements only. Such tables lose some clones; where checked, under half of the loss comes from unresolved V genes, and the rest has no known cause. For V, J and clone size, that table is used; D and trimming come from the DNA. This sample has around 340,000 clones in its table, and 70% to 75% of those were observed once. The top ten clonotypes cover over 9.5% of the sample.

The receptor chain draws on TRBV5-1 and TRBJ2-1, and TRBD1 aligns with 7 junction nucleotides. This sequence was found in a man aged 25 to 45 in good health. Source material: memory CD4+ T cells sorted from blood. The cell subset or site label, read with the paper, signifies: CD45RA-negative fraction. The bases are TGCGCCAGCAGCTTTCCGGACAGGTACAATGAGCAGTTCTTC. Its protein is CASSFPDRYNEQFF.